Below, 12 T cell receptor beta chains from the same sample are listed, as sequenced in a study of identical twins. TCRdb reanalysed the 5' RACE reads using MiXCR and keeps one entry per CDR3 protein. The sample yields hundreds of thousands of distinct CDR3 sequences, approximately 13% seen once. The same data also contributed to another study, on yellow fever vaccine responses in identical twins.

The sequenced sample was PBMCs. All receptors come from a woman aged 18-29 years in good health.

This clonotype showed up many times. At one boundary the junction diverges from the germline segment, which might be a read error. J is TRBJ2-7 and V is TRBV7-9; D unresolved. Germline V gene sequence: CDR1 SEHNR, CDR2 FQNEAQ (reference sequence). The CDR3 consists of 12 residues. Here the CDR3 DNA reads TGTGCCAGCAGTTTAGTTTCCTACGAGCAGTACTTC. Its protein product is CASSLVSYEQYF.

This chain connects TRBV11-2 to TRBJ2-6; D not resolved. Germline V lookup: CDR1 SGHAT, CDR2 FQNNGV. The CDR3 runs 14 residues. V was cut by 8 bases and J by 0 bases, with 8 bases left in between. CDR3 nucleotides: TGTGCCAGCGTCAGGTACTCTGGGGCCAACGTCCTGACTTTC. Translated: CASVRYSGANVLTF.

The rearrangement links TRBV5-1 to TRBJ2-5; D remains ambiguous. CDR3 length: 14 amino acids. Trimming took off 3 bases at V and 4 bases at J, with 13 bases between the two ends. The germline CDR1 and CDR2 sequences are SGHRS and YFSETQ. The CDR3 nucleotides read TGCGCCAGCAGCTATTCTGTTGGGTTAGAGACCCAGTACTTC. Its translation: CASSYSVGLETQYF.

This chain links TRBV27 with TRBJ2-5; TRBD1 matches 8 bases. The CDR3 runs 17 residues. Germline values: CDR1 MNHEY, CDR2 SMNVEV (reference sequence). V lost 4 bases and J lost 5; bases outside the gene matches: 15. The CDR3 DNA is TGTGCCAGCAGTTCGATCCGGACAGGGCTAGTTCCGGAGACCCAGTACTTC. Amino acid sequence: CASSSIRTGLVPETQYF.

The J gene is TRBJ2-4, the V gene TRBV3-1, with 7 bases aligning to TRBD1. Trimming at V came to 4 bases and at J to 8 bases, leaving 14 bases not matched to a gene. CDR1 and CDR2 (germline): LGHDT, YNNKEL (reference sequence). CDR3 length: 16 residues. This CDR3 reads CASSPWAGQVADIQYF. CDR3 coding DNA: TGTGCCAGCAGCCCCTGGGCAGGACAGGTTGCGGACATTCAGTACTTC. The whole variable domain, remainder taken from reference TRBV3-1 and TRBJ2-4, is DTAVSQTPKYLVTQMGNDKSIKCEQNLGHDTMYWYKQDSKKFLKIMFSYNNKELIINETVPNRFSPKSPDKAHLNLHINSLELGDSAVYFCASSPWAGQVADIQYFGAGTRLSVL.

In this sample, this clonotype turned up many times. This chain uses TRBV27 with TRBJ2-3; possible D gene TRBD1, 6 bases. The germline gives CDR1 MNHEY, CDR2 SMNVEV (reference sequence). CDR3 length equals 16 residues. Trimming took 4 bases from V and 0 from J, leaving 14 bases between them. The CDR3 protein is CASSSFRGFSTDTQYF. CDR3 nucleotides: TGTGCCAGCAGTTCCTTTAGGGGGTTTAGCACAGATACGCAGTATTTT.

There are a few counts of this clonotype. CDR3 DNA sequence: TGTGCCAGCAGTCCCATAGACAGGTATTCCTACGAGCAGTACGTC. It is translated as CASSPIDRYSYEQYV. This rearrangement joins TRBV6-1 to TRBJ2-7, with D maybe TRBD1 (6 bases). This CDR3 contains 15 residues. Germline CDR1 is MNHNS and CDR2 is SASEGT. V was clipped by 5 bases and J by 1 base, with 15 bases between them.

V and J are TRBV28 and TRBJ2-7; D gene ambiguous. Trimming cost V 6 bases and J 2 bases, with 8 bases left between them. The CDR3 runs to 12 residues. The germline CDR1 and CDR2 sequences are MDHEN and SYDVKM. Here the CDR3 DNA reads TGTGCCAGCAGCTCACAACCCTACGAGCAGTACGTC. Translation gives CASSSQPYEQYV.

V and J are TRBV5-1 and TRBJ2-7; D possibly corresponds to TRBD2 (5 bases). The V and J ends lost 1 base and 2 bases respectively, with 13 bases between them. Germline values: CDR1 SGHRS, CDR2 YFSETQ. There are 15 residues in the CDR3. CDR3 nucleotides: TGCGCCAGCAGCTTGAATCGGGGTGGGACCTACGAGCAGTACTTC. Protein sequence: CASSLNRGGTYEQYF.

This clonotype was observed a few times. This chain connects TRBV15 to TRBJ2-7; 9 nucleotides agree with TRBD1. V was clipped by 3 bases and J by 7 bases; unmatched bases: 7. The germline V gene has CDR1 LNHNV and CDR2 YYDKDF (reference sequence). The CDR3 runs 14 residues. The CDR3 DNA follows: TGTGCCACCAGCAGGGGACAGGGTATGCGGGAGCAGTACTTC. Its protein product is CATSRGQGMREQYF.

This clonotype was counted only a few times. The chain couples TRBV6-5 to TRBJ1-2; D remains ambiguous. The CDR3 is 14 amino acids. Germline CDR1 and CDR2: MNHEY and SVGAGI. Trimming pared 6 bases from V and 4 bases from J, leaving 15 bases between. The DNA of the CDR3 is TGTGCCAGCAGCCTACTCAGGCAGACCTATGGCTACACCTTC. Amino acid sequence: CASSLLRQTYGYTF.

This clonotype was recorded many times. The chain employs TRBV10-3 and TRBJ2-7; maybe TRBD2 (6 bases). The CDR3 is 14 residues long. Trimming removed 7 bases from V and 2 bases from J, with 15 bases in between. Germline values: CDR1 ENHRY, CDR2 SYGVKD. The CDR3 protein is CAINPAGGTYEQYF. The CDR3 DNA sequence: TGTGCCATCAACCCAGCGGGCGGCACCTACGAGCAGTACTTC.